The entry that follows covers one TCR beta chain sequence. As yet, its antigen is unknown. These data come from a study of beta chain features in type 1 diabetes. All of the isolated RNA was reverse transcribed, so expressed TCRB transcripts were sequenced. Produced via immunoSEQ multiplex PCR; TCRdb's table is partial and in-frame only. Of 620,000 or so clones listed, roughly a sixth are singletons. Notes on the study in general: Patients with Type 1 diabetes showed moderately but significantly shorter TCRB CDR3s in all four CD4+ subsets.

CDR1 is SGHDT and CDR2 is YYEEEE in the germline V gene. Trimming took 4 bases from V and 7 from J, leaving 18 bases between them. CDR3 length: 14 amino acids. The chain uses TRBV5-6 and TRBJ2-7, with a weak D call TRBD1 (5 bases). This clonotype originated in a young man in good health. The sample comprised naive CD4+ T cells from blood. The CDR3 loop reads CASSHRGRVGEQYF. DNA for the CDR3: TGTGCCAGCAGCCATCGCGGCAGGGTCGGGGAGCAGTACTTC.